This is a list of T cell receptor beta chains from one sample in a study of cytomegalovirus exposure and HLA in healthy donors. The table came from immunoSEQ multiplex PCR; TCRdb's copy has only in-frame clones and leaves some out. The sample has some 150,000 clones, 75% seen once. Source material: PBMCs. These receptors were taken from a man aged 25-45 years in good health and CMV-seronegative. Both conserved end residues are part of each CDR3. Each record gives: D gene, V gene, CDR3 protein. D genes are given only for firm matches.

d_call: TRBD2
v_call: TRBV7-9
cdr3_aa: CASTPPGGRADEQYF

d_call: -
v_call: TRBV29-1
cdr3_aa: CSVGQGFGEKLFF

d_call: TRBD2
v_call: TRBV5-1
cdr3_aa: CASSLVGLAGQETQYF

d_call: TRBD1
v_call: TRBV5-8
cdr3_aa: CASSSWTGGAAFF

d_call: -
v_call: TRBV28
cdr3_aa: CASSGGGRGLYQPQHF

d_call: -
v_call: TRBV9
cdr3_aa: CASSVAGTGEAFF

d_call: TRBD1
v_call: TRBV7-3
cdr3_aa: CASSLSPTGANTGELFF

d_call: -
v_call: TRBV19
cdr3_aa: CASSQGLLSNTEAFF

d_call: TRBD2
v_call: TRBV5-1
cdr3_aa: CASLDPGLANEQFF

d_call: -
v_call: TRBV10-2
cdr3_aa: CATRLAPRTDTQYF

d_call: TRBD1
v_call: TRBV27
cdr3_aa: CASSRGQIISGANGLTF

d_call: TRBD2
v_call: TRBV9
cdr3_aa: CASSVSPITGGGPDTQYF

d_call: -
v_call: TRBV10-3
cdr3_aa: CAISGGRSSYEQYF

d_call: TRBD2
v_call: TRBV9
cdr3_aa: CASSVGLAGDPGQNSQYF

d_call: -
v_call: TRBV30
cdr3_aa: CAWSRERGAFF

d_call: TRBD2
v_call: TRBV11-2
cdr3_aa: CASSVREGHYEQYF

d_call: TRBD1
v_call: TRBV28
cdr3_aa: CASSSPGTGAANEKLFF

d_call: TRBD2
v_call: TRBV19
cdr3_aa: CASSMGRETDTQYF

d_call: -
v_call: TRBV27
cdr3_aa: CASRSGNQPQHF

d_call: TRBD2
v_call: TRBV11-3
cdr3_aa: CASSPSPGLAGAPYNEQFF

d_call: TRBD2
v_call: TRBV7-9
cdr3_aa: CSSSPSGGGPHEQYF

d_call: -
v_call: TRBV6-5
cdr3_aa: CASSYEAPSTDTQYF

d_call: TRBD1
v_call: TRBV2
cdr3_aa: CASRRQGGSYEQYF

d_call: -
v_call: TRBV27
cdr3_aa: CASSNRDRDYGYTF

d_call: TRBD1
v_call: TRBV7-2
cdr3_aa: CASRNDRGDGELFF

d_call: TRBD1
v_call: TRBV6-5
cdr3_aa: CASSYSQGVQYF

d_call: -
v_call: TRBV9
cdr3_aa: CASSRDGQGIDEQYF

d_call: TRBD1
v_call: TRBV18
cdr3_aa: CASSPLNRGDHEQYF

d_call: -
v_call: TRBV7-2
cdr3_aa: CASSLGRGDEQFF

d_call: TRBD2
v_call: TRBV7-8
cdr3_aa: CASSSGLAGAQGGYEQYF

d_call: -
v_call: TRBV18
cdr3_aa: CASSPGGSNQPQHF

d_call: -
v_call: TRBV7-6
cdr3_aa: CASSPRVAESYEQYF

d_call: -
v_call: TRBV11-3
cdr3_aa: CASSLSADTEAFF

d_call: TRBD1
v_call: TRBV30
cdr3_aa: CTGTGNSGNTIYF

d_call: TRBD1
v_call: TRBV28
cdr3_aa: CASSLVGGTGGRYGYTF

d_call: TRBD2
v_call: TRBV28
cdr3_aa: CASRRGGAEETQYF

d_call: TRBD2
v_call: TRBV29-1
cdr3_aa: CSVAGLAATDTQYF

d_call: TRBD1
v_call: TRBV9
cdr3_aa: CASSATGDSGNTIYF

d_call: -
v_call: TRBV29-1
cdr3_aa: CSIVTGANVLTF

d_call: TRBD1
v_call: TRBV7-2
cdr3_aa: CASSLTGTGGYNEQFF

d_call: TRBD1
v_call: TRBV14
cdr3_aa: CASSRWTGGTEAFF

d_call: TRBD2
v_call: TRBV19
cdr3_aa: CASSIAPRRLAGDYEQYF

d_call: -
v_call: TRBV7-2
cdr3_aa: CASSLDRTSQPQHF

d_call: TRBD1
v_call: TRBV27
cdr3_aa: CASSLQGSYEQYF

d_call: TRBD2
v_call: TRBV11-3
cdr3_aa: CASSGGGAEFNEQFF

d_call: TRBD2
v_call: TRBV29-1
cdr3_aa: CSVYLSGRGAGELFF

d_call: -
v_call: TRBV2
cdr3_aa: CASSPGGTNEKLFF

d_call: -
v_call: TRBV18
cdr3_aa: CASSPSSQQGWKNIQYF

d_call: TRBD1
v_call: TRBV6-5
cdr3_aa: CASSYTDRGYRSPLHF